Listed below are T cell receptor beta chains from one sample, sequenced in a study of blood T cell repertoires in COVID-19. The protocol was immunoSEQ multiplex PCR, while the TCRdb copy is restricted to in-frame clones and leaves out a portion. The repertoire consists of under 200,000 clones, with roughly 86% occurring once and the leading ten covering just over 2.5%. Sequencing was done on a sample of peripheral blood. These TCRs come from a woman aged 80 or over with COVID-19, enrolled during active disease. The CDR3 runs from the conserved cysteine through the conserved F or W. Each record gives: V gene, D gene, clone size, J gene, CDR3 DNA, CDR3 protein. A D gene is named only where the DNA matches it firmly. Clone size is shown for a subset of rows, as once, few, many or a class of expanded clone.

V gene: TRBV5-1; D gene: .; clone size: .; J gene: TRBJ2-7; CDR3 DNA: TGCGCCAGCAGCTTTGGAGTGTCCTACGAGCAGTACTTC; CDR3 protein: CASSFGVSYEQYF
V gene: TRBV19; D gene: TRBD1; clone size: .; J gene: TRBJ1-5; CDR3 DNA: TGTGCCAGTAGTCCCCAACAGGGGAATCAGCCCCAGCATTTT; CDR3 protein: CASSPQQGNQPQHF
V gene: TRBV6-2/TRBV6-3; D gene: TRBD1; clone size: .; J gene: TRBJ1-2; CDR3 DNA: TGTGCCAGCAGCGAACAGGGGAACCACTATGGCTACACCTTC; CDR3 protein: CASSEQGNHYGYTF
V gene: TRBV7-3; D gene: TRBD2; clone size: .; J gene: TRBJ2-2; CDR3 DNA: TGTGCCAGCAGCTACAGCGGGAGGGTGGCCGGGGAGCTGTTTTTT; CDR3 protein: CASSYSGRVAGELFF
V gene: TRBV19; D gene: TRBD1; clone size: .; J gene: TRBJ1-3; CDR3 DNA: TGTGCCAGTAGTATAACCGGGACAGGGGTTGGAAACACCATATATTTT; CDR3 protein: CASSITGTGVGNTIYF
V gene: TRBV28; D gene: TRBD2; clone size: .; J gene: TRBJ2-5; CDR3 DNA: TGTGCCAGCAGTCATAGCGGGAGGCCCCAAGAGACCCAGTACTTC; CDR3 protein: CASSHSGRPQETQYF
V gene: TRBV18; D gene: .; clone size: few; J gene: TRBJ2-1; CDR3 DNA: TGTGCCAGCTCAACGGGACAATATGAGCAGTTCTTC; CDR3 protein: CASSTGQYEQFF
V gene: TRBV6-2/TRBV6-3; D gene: .; clone size: once; J gene: TRBJ2-3; CDR3 DNA: TGTGCCAGCAGTTTAAGCCGCACAGATACGCAGTATTTT; CDR3 protein: CASSLSRTDTQYF
V gene: TRBV7-8; D gene: .; clone size: .; J gene: TRBJ2-7; CDR3 DNA: TGTGCCAGCAGCTTAATGAGTGAACCGTGGGAGCAGTACTTC; CDR3 protein: CASSLMSEPWEQYF
V gene: TRBV2; D gene: .; clone size: .; J gene: TRBJ1-4; CDR3 DNA: TGTGCCAGCAGAGCAGAGACGGGTGAAAAACTGTTTTTT; CDR3 protein: CASRAETGEKLFF
V gene: TRBV5-4; D gene: .; clone size: .; J gene: TRBJ1-2; CDR3 DNA: TGTGCCAGCAGCTTGGGGACAGATACTAAAGACTATGGCTACACCTTC; CDR3 protein: CASSLGTDTKDYGYTF
V gene: TRBV7-8; D gene: TRBD2; clone size: .; J gene: TRBJ2-1; CDR3 DNA: TGTGCCAGCAGCTTATTAGGGACTAGCGCCATCCGGGAGCAGTTCTTC; CDR3 protein: CASSLLGTSAIREQFF
V gene: TRBV11-2; D gene: .; clone size: .; J gene: TRBJ2-7; CDR3 DNA: TGTGCCAGCAGCTTATTCGGGGAGCAGTACTTC; CDR3 protein: CASSLFGEQYF
V gene: TRBV3-1/TRBV3-2; D gene: .; clone size: .; J gene: TRBJ2-4; CDR3 DNA: TGTGCCAGCAGCCAGGGGCTCTTAGCCAAAAACATTCAGTACTTC; CDR3 protein: CASSQGLLAKNIQYF
V gene: TRBV9; D gene: .; clone size: .; J gene: TRBJ2-7; CDR3 DNA: TGTGCCAGCAGCGTAGCCCCGGCGGGCGAACTGTACTTC; CDR3 protein: CASSVAPAGELYF
V gene: TRBV3-1/TRBV3-2; D gene: TRBD1; clone size: .; J gene: TRBJ1-4; CDR3 DNA: TGTGCCAGCAGCCACTCGGGACAGGGAGGAGAAAAACTGTTTTTT; CDR3 protein: CASSHSGQGGEKLFF
V gene: TRBV7-2; D gene: .; clone size: .; J gene: TRBJ2-5; CDR3 DNA: TGTGCCAGCAGCTTAGGCCTCCAGGGGGAGACCCAGTACTTC; CDR3 protein: CASSLGLQGETQYF
V gene: TRBV7-6; D gene: TRBD1; clone size: .; J gene: TRBJ1-2; CDR3 DNA: TGTGCCAGCAGCTTAGTTGGACAGGAAGAATATGGCTACACCTTC; CDR3 protein: CASSLVGQEEYGYTF
V gene: TRBV15; D gene: TRBD1; clone size: .; J gene: TRBJ2-7; CDR3 DNA: TGTGCCACCAGCGCCAACAGGGGCAACGAGCAGTACTTC; CDR3 protein: CATSANRGNEQYF
V gene: TRBV25-1; D gene: .; clone size: once; J gene: TRBJ1-1; CDR3 DNA: TGTGCCAGCAGTCAAACCGGGATCTACAACACTGAAGCTTTCTTT; CDR3 protein: CASSQTGIYNTEAFF